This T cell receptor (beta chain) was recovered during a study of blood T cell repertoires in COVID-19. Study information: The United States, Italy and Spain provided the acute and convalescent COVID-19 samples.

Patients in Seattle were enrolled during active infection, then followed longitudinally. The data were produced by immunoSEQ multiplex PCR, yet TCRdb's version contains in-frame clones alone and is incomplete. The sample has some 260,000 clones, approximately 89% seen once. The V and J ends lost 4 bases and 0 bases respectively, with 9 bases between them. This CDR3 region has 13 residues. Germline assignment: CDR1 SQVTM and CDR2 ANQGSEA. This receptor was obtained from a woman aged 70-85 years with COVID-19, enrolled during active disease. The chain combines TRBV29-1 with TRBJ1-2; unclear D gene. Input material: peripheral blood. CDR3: CSVGMIANYGYTF. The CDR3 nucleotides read TGCAGCGTTGGAATGATAGCTAACTATGGCTACACCTTC. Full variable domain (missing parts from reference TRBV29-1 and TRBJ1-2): SAVISQKPSRDICQRGTSLTIQCQVDSQVTMMFWYRQQPGQSLTLIATANQGSEATYESGFVIDKFPISRPNLTFSTLTVSNMSPEDSSIYLCSVGMIANYGYTFGSGTRLTVV.